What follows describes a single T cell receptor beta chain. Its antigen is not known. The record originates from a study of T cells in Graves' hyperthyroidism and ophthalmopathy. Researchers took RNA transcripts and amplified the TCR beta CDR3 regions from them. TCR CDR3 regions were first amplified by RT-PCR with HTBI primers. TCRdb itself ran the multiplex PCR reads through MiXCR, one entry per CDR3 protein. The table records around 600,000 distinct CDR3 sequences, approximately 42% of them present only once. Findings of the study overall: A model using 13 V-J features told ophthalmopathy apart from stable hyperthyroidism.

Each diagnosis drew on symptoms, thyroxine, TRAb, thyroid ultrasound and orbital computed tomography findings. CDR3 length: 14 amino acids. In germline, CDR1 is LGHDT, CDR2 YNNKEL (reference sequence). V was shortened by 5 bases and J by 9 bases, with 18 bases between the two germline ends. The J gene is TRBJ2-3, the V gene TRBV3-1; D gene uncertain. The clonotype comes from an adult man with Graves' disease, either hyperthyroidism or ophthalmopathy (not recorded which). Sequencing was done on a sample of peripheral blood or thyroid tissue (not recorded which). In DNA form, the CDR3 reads TGTGCCAGCAGCGTAGCCACTTCGGCTGGAACGCAGTATTTT. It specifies CASSVATSAGTQYF.